The next 9 T cell receptor beta chains were all read from a single sample in a study of a mutant IDH1 vaccine in newly diagnosed glioma. Stated time point: baseline, week 1 (first vaccination visit). Treatment of the sample: pre-vaccination baseline after standard-of-care therapy. Generated by immunoSEQ multiplex PCR, the TCRdb table keeps only in-frame clones and is missing some. The sample yields approximately 67,000 clones, about four fifths seen once. Specimen: peripheral blood mononuclear cells (PBMCs), collected from a glioma patient treated with radiotherapy, temozolomide or both. These receptors originate from a woman aged 18-30 years with glioma. Some clones in this sample may be carry-over from other donors' samples.

V and J are TRBV6-1 and TRBJ1-5; D is unclear. Germline CDR1 is MNHNS and CDR2 is SASEGT. With 7 bases removed from V and 5 bases from J, the gap between germline ends came to 6 bases. The CDR3 is 11 residues long. CDR3 amino acids: CASNNDQPQHF. CDR3 DNA: TGTGCCAGCAATAACGATCAGCCCCAGCATTTT.

The rearrangement links TRBV7-3 to TRBJ1-2, with D perhaps matching TRBD1 (6 bases). V was cut by 4 bases and J by 6 bases, with 21 bases left in between. Per germline, CDR1 SGHTA and CDR2 FQGTGA. This CDR3 contains 16 residues. The CDR3 nucleotides are TGTGCCAGCAGCTACATGGCACGGGGACAACAAGATGGCTACACCTTC. This gives the protein CASSYMARGQQDGYTF.

Comments on this clone: The same CDR3 is also encoded by other DNA sequences in this sample. The chain employs TRBV19 and TRBJ2-7; unclear D gene. The CDR3 spans 11 residues. The V gene's germline CDR1 is LNHDA and CDR2 SQIVND (reference sequence). Deletions cut 3 bases from V and 4 bases from J, with 4 bases between. The CDR3 loop reads CASSIGYEQYF. CDR3 nucleotide sequence: TGTGCCAGTAGTATCGGTTACGAGCAGTACTTC.

The rearrangement joins TRBV5-1 to TRBJ2-7; TRBD1 matches 7 bases. Germline loops: CDR1 SGHRS, CDR2 YFSETQ. Losses at the gene ends were 4 bases for V and 2 bases for J; bases not matched to a gene: 9. This CDR3 contains 15 residues. The CDR3 spells CASSLQQGWTYEQYF. CDR3 sequence (DNA): TGCGCCAGCAGCCTACAACAGGGGTGGACCTACGAGCAGTACTTC.

This clone was seen a few times. This chain uses TRBV27 with TRBJ1-6; TRBD1 is a possible D gene (6 bases). Deletions cut 1 base from V and 13 bases from J, with 14 bases between. The CDR3 spans 14 residues. Germline loops: CDR1 MNHEY, CDR2 SMNVEV (reference sequence). This CDR3 is CASSLYGGGPPLHF. CDR3 nucleotide sequence: TGTGCCAGCAGTTTATACGGGGGGGGCCCTCCCCTCCACTTT.

The rearrangement uses TRBV5-1 and TRBJ1-2; D may be TRBD1 (6 bases). Trimming left V 9 bases short and J 9 bases short, with 27 bases between. There are 15 residues in the CDR3. The V gene's germline CDR1 is SGHRS and CDR2 YFSETQ. The CDR3 here is CATSMGGRGTHRYTF. The DNA for the CDR3 is TGCGCCACTTCGATGGGGGGCCGAGGAACGCATCGCTACACCTTC. The full variable domain, completed using reference TRBV5-1 and TRBJ1-2, is KAGVTQTPRYLIKTRGQQVTLSCSPISGHRSVSWYQQTPGQGLQFLFEYFSETQRNKGNFPGRFSGRQFSNSRSEMNVSTLELGDSALYLCATSMGGRGTHRYTFGSGTRLTVV.

The rearrangement uses TRBV9 and TRBJ2-2, with a possible D match to TRBD1 (5 bases). CDR3 size: 15 residues. V dropped 4 bases and J dropped 3 bases, with 13 bases sitting between them. Looked up from germline, CDR1 is SGDLS and CDR2 is YYNGEE. The chain's CDR3 is CASSLRQTHTGELFF. CDR3 nucleotides: TGTGCCAGCAGCCTTCGACAGACCCACACCGGGGAGCTGTTTTTT.

This chain joins TRBV5-1 and TRBJ1-2; no definite D call. The CDR3 extends over 13 amino acids. The V end lost 0 bases, the J end lost 4 bases, and 7 bases lay between the germline ends. Germline V gene sequence: CDR1 SGHRS, CDR2 YFSETQ. The CDR3 DNA sequence: TGCGCCAGCAGCTTGGGTGGCAGCTATGGCTACACCTTC. Encoded protein: CASSLGGSYGYTF. The full variable domain, in which reference TRBV5-1 and TRBJ1-2 provide the parts outside the CDR3, is KAGVTQTPRYLIKTRGQQVTLSCSPISGHRSVSWYQQTPGQGLQFLFEYFSETQRNKGNFPGRFSGRQFSNSRSEMNVSTLELGDSALYLCASSLGGSYGYTFGSGTRLTVV.

The genes are TRBV21-1 and TRBJ1-6; the D call TRBD1 from the table was never checked on the DNA. TRBV21-1 is recorded as a pseudogene. The CDR3 is 18 amino acids. The CDR3 nucleotides read TGTGCCAGCAGCAAAGATCGGGGGACAGGTCACTATAATTCACCCCTCCACTTT. This encodes CASSKDRGTGHYNSPLHF.